Described below is a single TCR beta chain sequence and its context. The data originate from a study of blood T cell repertoires in COVID-19. Study at large: Whether acute or convalescent, the COVID-19 samples came from the United States, Italy and Spain. PBMCs, B-cell-depleted T cells, or T cells were the source of the cDNA or gDNA that made up the material.

Original data processing: Amplified reference gene primers provided the basis for estimating nucleated cell counts. Assay used: immunoSEQ multiplex PCR; TCRdb lists only in-frame clones, some missing. That table furnishes V, J and clone size, whereas the DNA furnished D and trimming. The sample shows some 460,000 clones, around 89% of them seen only once. Germline V lookup: CDR1 KGHDR, CDR2 SFDVKD. V dropped 5 bases and J dropped 1 base, with 14 bases sitting between them. The CDR3 extends over 16 amino acids. This TCR came from a woman in her 30s with acute or convalescent COVID-19. Sequencing was done on a sample of peripheral blood. V and J are TRBV24-1 and TRBJ1-5; a possible D gene is TRBD1 (6 bases). The CDR3, as DNA: TGTGCCACCAGTGGACCCGGGACACCGAGCAATCAGCCCCAGCATTTT. It codes for CATSGPGTPSNQPQHF.